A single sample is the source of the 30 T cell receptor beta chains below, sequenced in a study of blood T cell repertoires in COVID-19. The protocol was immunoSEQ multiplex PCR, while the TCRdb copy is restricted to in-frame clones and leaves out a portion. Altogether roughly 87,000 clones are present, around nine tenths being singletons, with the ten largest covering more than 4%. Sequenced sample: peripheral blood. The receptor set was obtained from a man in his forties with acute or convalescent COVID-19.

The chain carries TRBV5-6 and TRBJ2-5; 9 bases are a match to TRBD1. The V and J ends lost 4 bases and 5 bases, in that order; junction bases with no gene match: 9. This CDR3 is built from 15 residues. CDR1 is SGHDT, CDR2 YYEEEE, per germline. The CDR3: CASSRTDRGAETQYF. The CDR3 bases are TGTGCCAGCAGCCGGACTGACAGGGGGGCTGAGACCCAGTACTTC.

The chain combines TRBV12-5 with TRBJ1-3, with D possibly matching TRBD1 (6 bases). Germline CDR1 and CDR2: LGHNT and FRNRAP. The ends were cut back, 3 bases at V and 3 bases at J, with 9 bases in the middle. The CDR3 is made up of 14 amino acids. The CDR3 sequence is CASGFQGIGNTIYF. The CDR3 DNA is TGTGCTAGTGGTTTCCAGGGGATTGGAAACACCATATATTTT.

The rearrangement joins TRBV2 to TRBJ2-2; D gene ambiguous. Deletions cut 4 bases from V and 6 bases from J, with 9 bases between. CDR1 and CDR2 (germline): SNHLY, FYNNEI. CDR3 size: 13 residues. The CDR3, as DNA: TGTGCCAGCAGTGGAATAGCAGCCGGGGAGCTGTTTTTT. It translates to CASSGIAAGELFF.

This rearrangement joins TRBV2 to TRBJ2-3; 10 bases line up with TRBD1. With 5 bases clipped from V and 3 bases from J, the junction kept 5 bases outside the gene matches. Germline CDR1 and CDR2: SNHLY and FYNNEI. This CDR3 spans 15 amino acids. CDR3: CASSLRTGGTDTQYF. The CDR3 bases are TGTGCCAGCAGTTTAAGGACAGGGGGAACAGATACGCAGTATTTT.

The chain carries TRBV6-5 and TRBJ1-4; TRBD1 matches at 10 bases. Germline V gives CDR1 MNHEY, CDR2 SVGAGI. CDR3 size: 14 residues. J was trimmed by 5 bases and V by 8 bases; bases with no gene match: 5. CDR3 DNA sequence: TGTGCCAGCCGCGGGACAGGGGAAAATGAAAAACTGTTTTTT. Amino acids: CASRGTGENEKLFF.

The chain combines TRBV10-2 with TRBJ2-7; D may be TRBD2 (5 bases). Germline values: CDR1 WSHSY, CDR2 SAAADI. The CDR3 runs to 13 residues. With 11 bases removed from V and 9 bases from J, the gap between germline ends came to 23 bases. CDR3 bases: TGCGCCGGCTGGACGGCGGGTTCAGAGGGGCAGTACTTC. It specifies CAGWTAGSEGQYF.

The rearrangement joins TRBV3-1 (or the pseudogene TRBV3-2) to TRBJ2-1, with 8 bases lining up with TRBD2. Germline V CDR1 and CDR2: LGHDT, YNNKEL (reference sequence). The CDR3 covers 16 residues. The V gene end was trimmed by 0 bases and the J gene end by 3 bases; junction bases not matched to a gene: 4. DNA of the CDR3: TGTGCCAGCAGCCAAGAGCCTAGCGGGTTCTACAATGAGCAGTTCTTC. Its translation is CASSQEPSGFYNEQFF.

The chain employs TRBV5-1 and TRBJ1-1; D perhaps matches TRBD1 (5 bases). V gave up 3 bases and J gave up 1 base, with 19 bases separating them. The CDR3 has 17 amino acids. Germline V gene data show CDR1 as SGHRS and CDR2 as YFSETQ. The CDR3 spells CASSSHRGGARNTEAFF. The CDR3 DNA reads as TGCGCCAGCAGCTCTCATAGGGGAGGGGCGAGGAACACTGAAGCTTTCTTT.

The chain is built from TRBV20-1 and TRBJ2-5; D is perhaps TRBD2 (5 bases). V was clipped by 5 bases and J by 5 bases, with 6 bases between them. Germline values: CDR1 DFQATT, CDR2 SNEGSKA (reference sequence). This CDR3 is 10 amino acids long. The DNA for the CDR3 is TGCAGTGCTCGGAGGGAGACCCAGTACTTC. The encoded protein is CSARRETQYF.

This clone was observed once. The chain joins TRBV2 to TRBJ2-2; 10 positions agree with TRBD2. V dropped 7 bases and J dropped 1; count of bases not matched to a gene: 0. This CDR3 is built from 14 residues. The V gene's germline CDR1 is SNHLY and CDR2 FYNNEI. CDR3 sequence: CASTSGGNTGELFF. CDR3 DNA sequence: TGTGCCAGCACTAGCGGGGGGAACACCGGGGAGCTGTTTTTT.

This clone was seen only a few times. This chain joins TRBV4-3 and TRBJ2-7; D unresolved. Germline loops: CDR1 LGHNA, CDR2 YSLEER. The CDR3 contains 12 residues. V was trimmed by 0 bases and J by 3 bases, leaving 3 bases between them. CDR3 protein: CASSQDFYEQYF. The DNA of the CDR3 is TGCGCCAGCAGCCAAGACTTCTACGAGCAGTACTTC.

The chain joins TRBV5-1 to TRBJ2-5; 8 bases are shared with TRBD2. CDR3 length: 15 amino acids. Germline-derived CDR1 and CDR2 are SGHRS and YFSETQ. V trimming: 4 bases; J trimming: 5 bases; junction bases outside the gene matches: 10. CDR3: CASSRLGGAGETQYF. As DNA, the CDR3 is TGCGCCAGCAGCCGCCTCGGGGGGGCAGGGGAGACCCAGTACTTC.

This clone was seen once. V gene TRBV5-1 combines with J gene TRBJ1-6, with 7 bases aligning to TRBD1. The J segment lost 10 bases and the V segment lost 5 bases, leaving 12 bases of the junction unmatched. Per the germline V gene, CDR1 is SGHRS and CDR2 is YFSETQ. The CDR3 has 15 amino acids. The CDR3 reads CASSTTGTVSSPLHF. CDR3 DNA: TGCGCCAGCAGTACGACCGGGACAGTGTCCTCACCCCTCCACTTT.

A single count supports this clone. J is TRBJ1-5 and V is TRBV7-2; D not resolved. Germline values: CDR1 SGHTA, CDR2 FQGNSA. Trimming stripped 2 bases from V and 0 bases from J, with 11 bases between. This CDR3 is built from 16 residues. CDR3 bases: TGTGCCAGCAGCTTATCTTCAGACTTTAGCAATCAGCCCCAGCATTTT. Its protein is CASSLSSDFSNQPQHF.

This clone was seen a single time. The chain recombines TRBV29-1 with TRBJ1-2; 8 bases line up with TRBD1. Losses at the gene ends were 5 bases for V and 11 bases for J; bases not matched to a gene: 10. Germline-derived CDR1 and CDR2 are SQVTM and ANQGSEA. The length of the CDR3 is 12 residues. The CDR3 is CSVQGSGGVYTF. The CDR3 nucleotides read TGCAGCGTTCAGGGATCAGGGGGCGTATACACCTTC.

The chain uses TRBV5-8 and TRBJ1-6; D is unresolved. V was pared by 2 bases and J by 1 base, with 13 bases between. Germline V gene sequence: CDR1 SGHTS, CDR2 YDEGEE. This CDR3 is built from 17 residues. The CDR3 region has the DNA TGTGCCAGCAGCTTCCTCGAGGTTGGATCCTATAATTCACCCCTCCACTTT. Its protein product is CASSFLEVGSYNSPLHF.

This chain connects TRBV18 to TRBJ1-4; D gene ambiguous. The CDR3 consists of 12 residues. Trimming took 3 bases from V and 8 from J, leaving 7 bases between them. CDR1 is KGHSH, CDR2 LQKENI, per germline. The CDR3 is CASSPGEEKLFF. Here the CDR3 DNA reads TGTGCCAGCTCACCCGGGGAAGAAAAACTGTTTTTT.

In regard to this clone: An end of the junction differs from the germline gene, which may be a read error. The CDR3 protein is CASTPGGSTEELFF. The DNA for the CDR3 is TGTGCCAGTACCCCCGGGGGATCAACCGAGGAGCTGTTTTTT. The J gene is TRBJ2-2, the V gene TRBV19; D is perhaps TRBD2 (6 bases). The CDR3 contains 14 residues. Germline V gives CDR1 LNHDA, CDR2 SQIVND (reference sequence).

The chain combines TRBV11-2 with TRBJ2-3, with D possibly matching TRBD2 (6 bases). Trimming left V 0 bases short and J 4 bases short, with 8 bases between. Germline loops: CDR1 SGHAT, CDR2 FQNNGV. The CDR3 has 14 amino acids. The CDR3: CASSLDGTSDTQYF. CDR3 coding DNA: TGTGCCAGCAGCTTAGATGGGACTTCAGATACGCAGTATTTT.

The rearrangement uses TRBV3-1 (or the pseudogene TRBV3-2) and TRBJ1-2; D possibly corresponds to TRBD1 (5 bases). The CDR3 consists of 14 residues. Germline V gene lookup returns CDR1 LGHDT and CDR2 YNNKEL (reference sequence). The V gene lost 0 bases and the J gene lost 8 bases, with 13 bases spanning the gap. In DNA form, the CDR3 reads TGTGCCAGCAGCCAAGAAACGCAGGGAAGCGGCTACACCTTC. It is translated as CASSQETQGSGYTF.

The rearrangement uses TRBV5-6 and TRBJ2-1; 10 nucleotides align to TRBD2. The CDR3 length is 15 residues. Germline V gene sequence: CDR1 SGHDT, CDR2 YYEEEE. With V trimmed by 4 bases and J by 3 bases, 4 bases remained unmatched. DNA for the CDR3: TGTGCCAGCAGCCTCGGACTAGCGGTCTACAATGAGCAGTTCTTC. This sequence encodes CASSLGLAVYNEQFF.

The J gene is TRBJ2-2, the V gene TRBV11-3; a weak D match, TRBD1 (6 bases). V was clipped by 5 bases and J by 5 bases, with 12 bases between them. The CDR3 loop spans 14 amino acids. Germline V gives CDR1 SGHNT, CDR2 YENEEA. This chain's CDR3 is CASSAIGQTGELFF. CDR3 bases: TGTGCCAGCAGCGCCATCGGACAGACCGGGGAGCTGTTTTTT. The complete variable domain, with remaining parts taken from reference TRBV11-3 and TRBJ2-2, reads EAGVVQSPRYKIIEKKQPVAFWCNPISGHNTLYWYLQNLGQGPELLIRYENEEAVDDSQLPKDRFSAERLKGVDSTLKIQPAELGDSAVYLCASSAIGQTGELFFGEGSRLTVL.

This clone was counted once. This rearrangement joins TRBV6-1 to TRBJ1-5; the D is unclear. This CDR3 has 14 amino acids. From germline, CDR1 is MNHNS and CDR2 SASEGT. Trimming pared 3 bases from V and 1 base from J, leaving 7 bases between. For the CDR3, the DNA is TGTGCCAGCAGTGAGAGGAGGAGCAATCAGCCCCAGCATTTT. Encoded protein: CASSERRSNQPQHF.

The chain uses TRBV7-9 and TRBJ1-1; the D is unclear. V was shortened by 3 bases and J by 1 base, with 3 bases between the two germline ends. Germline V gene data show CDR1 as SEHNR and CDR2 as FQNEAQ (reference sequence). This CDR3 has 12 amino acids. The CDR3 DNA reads TGTGCCAGCAGCTTCGGGAACACTGAAGCTTTCTTT. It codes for CASSFGNTEAFF.

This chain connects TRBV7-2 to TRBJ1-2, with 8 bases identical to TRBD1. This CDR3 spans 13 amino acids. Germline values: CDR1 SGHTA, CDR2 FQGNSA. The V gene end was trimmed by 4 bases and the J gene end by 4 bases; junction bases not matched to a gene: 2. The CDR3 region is CASSSGQGYGYTF. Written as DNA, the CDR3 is TGTGCCAGCAGCTCAGGACAGGGCTATGGCTACACCTTC. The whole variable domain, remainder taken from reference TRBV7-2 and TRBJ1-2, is GAGVSQSPSNKVTEKGKDVELRCDPISGHTALYWYRQSLGQGLEFLIYFQGNSAPDKSGLPSDRFSAERTGGSVSTLTIQRTQQEDSAVYLCASSSGQGYGYTFGSGTRLTVV.

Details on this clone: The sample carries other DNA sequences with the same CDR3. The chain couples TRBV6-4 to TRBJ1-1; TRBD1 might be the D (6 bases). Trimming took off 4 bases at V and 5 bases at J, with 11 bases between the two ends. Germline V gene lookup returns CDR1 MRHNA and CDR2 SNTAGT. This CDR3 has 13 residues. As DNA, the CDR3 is TGTGCCAGCAGTGGGGAGAGGGGGACTGAAGCTTTCTTT. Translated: CASSGERGTEAFF.

The CDR3 DNA follows: TGTGCCTGGAGTGAAACGCCGGACAGGGATCGAGAGACCCAGTACTTC. The encoded protein is CAWSETPDRDRETQYF. The rearrangement uses TRBV30 and TRBJ2-5, with 8 bases matching TRBD1. V trimming: 1 base; J trimming: 4 bases; junction bases outside the gene matches: 11. Germline V lookup: CDR1 GTSNPN, CDR2 SVGIG (reference sequence). The CDR3 totals 16 residues.

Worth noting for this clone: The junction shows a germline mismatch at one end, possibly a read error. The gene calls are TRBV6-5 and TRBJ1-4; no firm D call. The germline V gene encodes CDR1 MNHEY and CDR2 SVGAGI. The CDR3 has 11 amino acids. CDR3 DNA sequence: TGTGCCAGCACGGAGAGTGAAGAACTGTTTTTT. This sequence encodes CASTESEELFF.

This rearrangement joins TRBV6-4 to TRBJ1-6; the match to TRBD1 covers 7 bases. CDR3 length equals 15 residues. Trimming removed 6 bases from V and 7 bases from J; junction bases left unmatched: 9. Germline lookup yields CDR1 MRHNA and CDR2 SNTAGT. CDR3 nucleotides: TGTGCCAGCAGGGCCACGACAGGGAGGAATTCACCCCTCCACTTT. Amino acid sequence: CASRATTGRNSPLHF.

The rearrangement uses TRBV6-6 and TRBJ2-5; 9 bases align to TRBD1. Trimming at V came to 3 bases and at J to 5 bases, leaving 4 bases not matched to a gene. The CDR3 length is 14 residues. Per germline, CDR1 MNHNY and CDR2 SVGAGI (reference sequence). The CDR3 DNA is TGTGCCAGCAGTTATAGGGACAGGGTCGAGACCCAGTACTTC. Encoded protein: CASSYRDRVETQYF.